These 21 T cell receptor beta chains share one sample of origin, sequenced in a study of T cells after posttransplantation cyclophosphamide (dated by TCRdb to about 2016). What this sample's treatment or condition label stands for: high-dose cyclophosphamide on days +3 and +4 as single-agent GVHD prophylaxis. Patients in the PTCy group got busulfan and fludarabine conditioning, a marrow graft from a related or unrelated donor, and cyclophosphamide on days +3 and +4. Library prep was done by the immunoSEQ multiplex PCR assay. The immuneACCESS repertoire file appears here via TCRdb, limited to in-frame rearrangements. These files lack a portion of the clones; in checked studies, under half of the deficit traces to unresolved V genes, and the cause of the others is not known. In all, the sample holds a few thousand clones, and approximately 86% of those were seen once. The ten largest clones capture less than 8.5% of the sample.

Sequencing used CD4+ T cells sorted from blood, obtained roughly 220 days after a stem cell transplant with posttransplant cyclophosphamide. The receptors shown here come from a male patient aged 30 to 39 who received an allogeneic stem cell transplant from a related donor, was CMV-positive, and had no GVHD. After a transplant, some T cells may have been passed on by the graft donor.

The genes are TRBV2 and TRBJ1-2; 8 bases align to TRBD1. Germline loops: CDR1 SNHLY, CDR2 FYNNEI. V shed 2 bases and J 6 bases; nucleotides not matched to a gene: 5. CDR3 length: 14 residues. CDR3 sequence reads: CASSEQQGANGYTF. The CDR3 region has the DNA TGTGCCAGCAGTGAACAGCAGGGGGCGAATGGCTACACCTTC.

This clone was picked up one time. This chain links TRBV7-9 with TRBJ1-4; D may be TRBD1 (6 bases). The CDR3 has 13 amino acids. CDR1 and CDR2 from the germline V gene are SEHNR and FQNEAQ (reference sequence). Trimming stripped 2 bases from V and 11 bases from J, with 12 bases between. This chain's CDR3 is CASSLTYRDKLFF. CDR3 in DNA: TGTGCCAGCAGCTTAACGTACAGGGATAAACTGTTTTTT. The complete variable domain, with remaining parts taken from reference TRBV7-9 and TRBJ1-4, reads DTGVSQNPRHKITKRGQNVTFRCDPISEHNRLYWYRQTLGQGPEFLTYFQNEAQLEKSRLLSDRFSAERPKGSFSTLEIQRTEQGDSAMYLCASSLTYRDKLFFGSGTQLSVL.

This rearrangement joins TRBV7-9 to TRBJ1-1; D unresolved. V lost 3 bases and J lost 1, with 6 bases in between. CDR1 is SEHNR and CDR2 is FQNEAQ in the germline V gene (reference sequence). This CDR3 spans 13 amino acids. The CDR3, as DNA: TGTGCCAGCAGCTTCTCCCGGAACACTGAAGCTTTCTTT. This gives the protein CASSFSRNTEAFF.

This clone was seen more than once but under ten times. The chain employs TRBV9 and TRBJ1-3; D not resolved. Germline V gene data show CDR1 as SGDLS and CDR2 as YYNGEE. Trimming stripped 4 bases from V and 2 bases from J, with 4 bases between. The CDR3 spans 12 residues. The CDR3 DNA reads TGTGCCAGCAGCTCCGCTGGAAACACCATATATTTT. Translation: CASSSAGNTIYF.

The rearrangement uses TRBV7-2 and TRBJ2-3, with TRBD2 matching 9 bases. V trimming: 2 bases; J trimming: 5 bases; junction bases outside the gene matches: 2. This CDR3 comprises 14 residues. Germline CDR1 is SGHTA and CDR2 is FQGNSA. Here the CDR3 reads CASSLSAGGDTQYF. CDR3 nucleotide sequence: TGTGCCAGCAGCTTATCAGCGGGAGGAGATACGCAGTATTTT.

The V gene is TRBV25-1, the J gene TRBJ2-7; 11 bases fit TRBD2. Trimming removed 3 bases from V and 3 bases from J; junction bases left unmatched: 10. CDR3 length: 17 residues. Germline V lookup: CDR1 MGHDK, CDR2 SYGVNS. The CDR3 coding sequence is TGTGCCAGCAGTGATAGCCATAGCGGGGGGGTTATCTACGAGCAGTACTTC. Protein product: CASSDSHSGGVIYEQYF.

The chain joins TRBV7-9 to TRBJ1-2; D remains unclear. The CDR3 loop spans 13 amino acids. With 4 bases removed from V and 3 bases from J, the gap between germline ends came to 9 bases. Per germline, CDR1 SEHNR and CDR2 FQNEAQ (reference sequence). The CDR3 bases are TGTGCCAGCAGCTCTCGACAAGACTATGGCTACACCTTC. Its translation is CASSSRQDYGYTF.

V usage is TRBV18 and J usage is TRBJ2-1; D unclear. V lost 3 bases to trimming and J lost 0 bases, with 6 bases between them. Germline lookup yields CDR1 KGHSH and CDR2 LQKENI. The CDR3 contains 14 residues. CDR3 bases: TGTGCCAGCTCACCTTCCAGCTCCTACAATGAGCAGTTCTTC. Residues: CASSPSSSYNEQFF.

V is TRBV5-1 and J is TRBJ2-3; 7 nucleotides line up with TRBD2. CDR1 and CDR2 from the germline V gene are SGHRS and YFSETQ. V shed 7 bases, J shed 0 bases, and the junction held 2 bases outside the gene matches. The CDR3 runs to 13 residues. Here the CDR3 reads CASLAASTDTQYF. CDR3 bases: TGCGCCAGCCTAGCGGCTAGCACAGATACGCAGTATTTT.

This clone was seen just once. The chain uses TRBV4-3 and TRBJ2-3; TRBD2 aligns across 16 bases. This CDR3 is 19 amino acids long. CDR1 and CDR2 from the germline V gene are LGHNA and YSLEER. V lost 1 base to trimming and J lost 6 bases; unmatched junction nucleotides: 10. The CDR3 reads CASSQGGGTSGRARDTQYF. For the CDR3, the DNA is TGCGCCAGCAGCCAAGGGGGGGGGACTAGCGGGAGGGCGAGGGATACGCAGTATTTT.

The chain combines TRBV15 with TRBJ2-1; 9 nucleotides line up with TRBD1. Germline CDR1 and CDR2: LNHNV and YYDKDF (reference sequence). V dropped 1 base and J dropped 9; count of bases not matched to a gene: 10. The CDR3 extends over 16 amino acids. The CDR3 loop reads CATSRGPGQGIIEQFF. DNA of the CDR3: TGTGCCACCAGCAGAGGACCGGGACAGGGTATTATTGAGCAGTTCTTC. Drawing the rest from reference TRBV15 and TRBJ2-1, the complete variable domain is DAMVIQNPRYQVTQFGKPVTLSCSQTLNHNVMYWYQQKSSQAPKLLFHYYDKDFNNEADTPDNFQSRRPNTSFCFLDIRSPGLGDTAMYLCATSRGPGQGIIEQFFGPGTRLTVL.

The rearrangement links TRBV18 to TRBJ1-5, with TRBD1 matching over 7 bases. With 1 base clipped from V and 2 bases from J, the junction kept 11 bases outside the gene matches. Germline V CDR1 and CDR2: KGHSH, LQKENI. This CDR3 contains 18 residues. The CDR3 loop reads CASSPLDRRVSGNQPQHF. In nucleotides, the CDR3 is TGTGCCAGCTCACCACTGGACAGGAGGGTTTCTGGCAATCAGCCCCAGCATTTT.

This chain links TRBV9 with TRBJ1-5; D is unresolved. This CDR3 is built from 13 residues. Germline CDR1 reads SGDLS; CDR2 reads YYNGEE. V lost 2 bases and J 7 bases, leaving 10 bases between the germline ends. The CDR3 protein is CASSVMGGQPQHF. For the CDR3, the DNA is TGTGCCAGCAGCGTGATGGGAGGACAGCCCCAGCATTTT.

The V call is TRBV13, the J call TRBJ2-1, with TRBD2 matching over 9 bases. Trimming at V came to 6 bases and at J to 4 bases, leaving 7 bases not matched to a gene. The CDR3 length is 15 residues. Germline CDR1 and CDR2: PRHDT and FYEKMQ (reference sequence). The CDR3 reads CASRSGTSFYNEQFF. CDR3 sequence (DNA): TGTGCCAGCAGATCCGGGACTAGCTTTTACAATGAGCAGTTCTTC.

The chain links TRBV29-1 to TRBJ2-7, with TRBD2 as a possible D gene (5 bases). This CDR3 has 13 residues. Germline assignment: CDR1 SQVTM and CDR2 ANQGSEA. V was pared by 6 bases and J by 3 bases, with 15 bases between. CDR3 residues: CSVRTRPFYEQYF. CDR3 coding DNA: TGCAGCGTCAGAACTAGACCCTTCTACGAGCAGTACTTC.

This clone came up once. The J gene is TRBJ1-6, the V gene TRBV9, with TRBD1 matching 7 bases. This CDR3 spans 13 amino acids. V shed 3 bases and J 7 bases; nucleotides not matched to a gene: 1. Germline CDR1 reads SGDLS; CDR2 reads YYNGEE. CDR3 DNA sequence: TGTGCCAGCAGCGCGACAGGGAATTCACCCCTCCACTTT. It specifies CASSATGNSPLHF.

This chain joins TRBV19 and TRBJ1-5, with D perhaps matching TRBD1 (5 bases). CDR1 and CDR2 (germline): LNHDA, SQIVND (reference sequence). The germline V and J ends were trimmed by 6 bases and 3 bases, with 9 bases remaining between them. The CDR3 loop spans 13 amino acids. CDR3 amino acids: CASRNRNNQPQHF. The DNA of the CDR3 is TGTGCCAGTAGAAACAGGAACAATCAGCCCCAGCATTTT.

This clone is categorized as hyperexpanded. V is TRBV19 and J is TRBJ1-4, with D unresolved. This CDR3 comprises 14 residues. The germline V gene encodes CDR1 LNHDA and CDR2 SQIVND (reference sequence). V lost 5 bases, J lost 8 bases, and 15 bases lay in between. The DNA for the CDR3 is TGTGCCAGTAGTCCCCTCGAGGCGGCAGAAAAACTGTTTTTT. This gives the protein CASSPLEAAEKLFF. The whole variable domain, filled in from reference TRBV19 and TRBJ1-4, reads DGGITQSPKYLFRKEGQNVTLSCEQNLNHDAMYWYRQDPGQGLRLIYYSQIVNDFQKGDIAEGYSVSREKKESFPLTVTSAQKNPTAFYLCASSPLEAAEKLFFGSGTQLSVL.

This clone ranks as large. V usage is TRBV19 and J usage is TRBJ1-5, with D perhaps TRBD1 (5 bases). The CDR3 is 15 residues long. V was clipped by 7 bases and J by 6 bases, with 19 bases between them. The germline gives CDR1 LNHDA, CDR2 SQIVND (reference sequence). This CDR3 is CASTSGPGGVQPQHF. CDR3 coding DNA: TGTGCCAGTACCTCGGGACCCGGGGGGGTTCAGCCCCAGCATTTT.

The V gene is TRBV29-1, the J gene TRBJ1-1; tentatively, D is TRBD1 (6 bases). Trimming shortened V by 7 bases and J by 4 bases, and 10 bases separated the two germline ends. Germline V gives CDR1 SQVTM, CDR2 ANQGSEA. CDR3 length equals 11 residues. The CDR3 coding sequence is TGCAGCGCCTTCAGGGGCACTGAAGCTTTCTTT. This translates into CSAFRGTEAFF.

J is TRBJ1-3 and V is TRBV5-6; 9 bases fit TRBD1. V lost 4 bases, J lost 5 bases, and 4 bases stayed unmatched. From germline, CDR1 is SGHDT and CDR2 YYEEEE. CDR3 length: 14 residues. CDR3 sequence reads: CASSKQGARNTIYF. The CDR3 DNA reads as TGTGCCAGCAGCAAACAGGGGGCGAGAAACACCATATATTTT.